The 11 T cell receptor beta chains reported below all come from one sample, sequenced in a study of control samples from healthy donors and cancer patients. TCRdb's table, derived via immunoSEQ multiplex PCR, lists solely in-frame clones and lacks some. The data show 15,000 to 20,000 clones, around nine tenths seen once. Sample: PBMCs. The source of these receptors is a man between 60 and 75 years old with head and neck cancer.

The chain uses TRBV7-9 and TRBJ1-1; D is unclear. Trimming took off 1 base at V and 1 base at J, with 7 bases between the two ends. Germline assignment: CDR1 SEHNR and CDR2 FQNEAQ (reference sequence). This CDR3 region has 14 residues. DNA for the CDR3: TGTGCCAGCAGCTTAGTTGTGACGAACACTGAAGCTTTCTTT. It encodes CASSLVVTNTEAFF.

The chain carries TRBV7-9 and TRBJ1-2; TRBD1 agrees at 8 bases. Germline CDR1 is SEHNR and CDR2 is FQNEAQ (reference sequence). Losses at the gene ends were 6 bases for V and 9 bases for J; bases not matched to a gene: 6. This CDR3 contains 12 residues. DNA for the CDR3: TGTGCCAGCAGAGGACAGGGAGTGAGCTACACCTTC. Amino acid sequence: CASRGQGVSYTF.

The J gene is TRBJ2-6, the V gene TRBV4-1; a weak D match, TRBD1 (5 bases). Germline CDR1 and CDR2: MGHRA and YSYEKL. The germline V and J ends were trimmed by 1 base and 4 bases, with 11 bases remaining between them. The CDR3 is 16 amino acids. The CDR3 DNA reads TGCGCCAGCAGCCAAGCAAGGGGCGCGGGGGCCAACGTCCTGACTTTC. Translated, it gives CASSQARGAGANVLTF.

The CDR3 here is CASSSVPGQGIEQYF. The CDR3 nucleotides read TGTGCCAGCAGCTCCGTCCCGGGACAGGGGATCGAGCAGTACTTC. The V and J genes are TRBV5-6 and TRBJ2-7; 10 nucleotides agree with TRBD1. Per germline, CDR1 SGHDT and CDR2 YYEEEE. Losses at the gene ends were 3 bases for V and 6 bases for J; bases not matched to a gene: 9. CDR3 length: 15 amino acids.

This sequence joins TRBV6-4 and TRBJ2-1; 11 nucleotides align to TRBD2. V trimming: 10 bases; J trimming: 8 bases; junction bases outside the gene matches: 10. The CDR3 consists of 14 residues. CDR1 is MRHNA and CDR2 is SNTAGT in the germline V gene. CDR3 region: CATSRLAGMDEQFF. DNA of the CDR3: TGTGCCACAAGCCGACTAGCGGGAATGGATGAGCAGTTCTTC.

V is TRBV19 and J is TRBJ2-1; possibly TRBD1 for D (6 bases). CDR1 and CDR2 from the germline V gene are LNHDA and SQIVND (reference sequence). This CDR3 is built from 15 residues. V dropped 10 bases and J dropped 7 bases, with 23 bases sitting between them. The CDR3 region is CATRSLDSTLNEQFF. CDR3 bases: TGTGCCACCCGTAGTTTGGACAGTACCTTAAATGAGCAGTTCTTC.

This clone was observed a handful of times. The rearrangement joins TRBV4-1 to TRBJ2-5; 9 bases agree with TRBD1. The germline V gene has CDR1 MGHRA and CDR2 YSYEKL. CDR3 length: 16 residues. Trimming removed 4 bases from V and 5 bases from J; junction bases left unmatched: 11. The CDR3 region has the DNA TGCGCCAGCAGCCGGACAGGGGTCCAATCGAGGGAGACCCAGTACTTC. Its translation: CASSRTGVQSRETQYF.

The chain uses TRBV2 and TRBJ2-5; 11 positions match TRBD2. Germline CDR1 and CDR2: SNHLY and FYNNEI. The CDR3 totals 15 residues. J lost 4 bases, V lost 6 bases, and 7 bases had no gene match. The DNA for the CDR3 is TGTGCCAGCAGGGAGCTAGCGGGGGGTGGAGAGACCCAGTACTTC. Its protein is CASRELAGGGETQYF. The full variable domain, completed using reference TRBV2 and TRBJ2-5, is EPEVTQTPSHQVTQMGQEVILRCVPISNHLYFYWYRQILGQKVEFLVSFYNNEISEKSEIFDDQFSVERPDGSNFTLKIRSTKLEDSAMYFCASRELAGGGETQYFGPGTRLLVL.

V gene TRBV12-3 or TRBV12-4 combines with J gene TRBJ1-1, with a tentative D call TRBD1 (5 bases). Trimming left V 10 bases short and J 0 bases short, with 9 bases between. CDR3 size: 12 residues. DNA of the CDR3: TGTGCCACCAGGGTTCTGAACACTGAAGCTTTCTTT. Translating it yields CATRVLNTEAFF.

V is TRBV19 and J is TRBJ1-2; D is unclear. From germline, CDR1 is LNHDA and CDR2 SQIVND (reference sequence). Trimming stripped 5 bases from V and 3 bases from J, with 13 bases between. The CDR3 totals 14 residues. The CDR3 region has the DNA TGTGCCAGTAGTCTGTCAGGAAACCACTATGGCTACACCTTC. This sequence encodes CASSLSGNHYGYTF.

The genes are TRBV7-9 and TRBJ2-3; the D gene is possibly TRBD1 (7 bases). Trimming took off 6 bases at V and 5 bases at J, with 18 bases between the two ends. This CDR3 has 15 residues. Germline CDR1 is SEHNR and CDR2 is FQNEAQ (reference sequence). This chain's CDR3 is CASRAQGGQVDTQYF. CDR3 DNA sequence: TGTGCCAGCAGAGCCCAGGGGGGTCAGGTAGATACGCAGTATTTT.